The 11 T cell receptor beta chains below come from one sample, sequenced in a study of blood T cell repertoires in COVID-19. Data came from immunoSEQ multiplex PCR; TCRdb stores just in-frame clones and leaves some out. The table has a few hundred thousand clones, 84% seen once. Sequenced: PBMCs or T cells enriched from blood (not recorded which). The receptors were sampled from a woman between 35 and 50 years old who had recovered from COVID-19.

The V gene is TRBV7-6, the J gene TRBJ2-1; 8 bases fit TRBD2. From germline, CDR1 is SGHVS and CDR2 FNYEAQ. With 1 base clipped from V and 4 bases from J, the junction kept 9 bases outside the gene matches. The CDR3 covers 17 residues. Written as DNA, the CDR3 is TGTGCCAGCAGCTTAGTTGGTATAGCGGGAAAATACAATGAGCAGTTCTTC. Translating it yields CASSLVGIAGKYNEQFF.

CDR3 coding DNA: TGTGCCAGCAGTATAGGACAGGGTCAAGAGACCCAGTACTTC. Translated: CASSIGQGQETQYF. The V and J genes are TRBV6-5 and TRBJ2-5, with 8 bases matching TRBD1. V dropped 5 bases and J dropped 2; count of bases not matched to a gene: 4. This CDR3 has 14 amino acids. Germline V gives CDR1 MNHEY, CDR2 SVGAGI.

J is TRBJ2-1 and V is TRBV3-1 (or the pseudogene TRBV3-2); 8 positions agree with TRBD1. The trim removed 11 bases at V and 8 bases at J, leaving 17 bases unmatched. This CDR3 comprises 15 residues. The germline CDR1 and CDR2 sequences are LGHDT and YNNKEL (reference sequence). The CDR3 region has the DNA TGTGCCGGAGAAAGGCAGGCAGGGGGCGGAGATGAGCAGTTCTTC. Translation: CAGERQAGGGDEQFF.

The CDR3 region is CSASRQGYEQYF. For the CDR3, the DNA is TGCAGTGCTAGTAGGCAGGGCTACGAGCAGTACTTC. The chain combines TRBV20-1 with TRBJ2-7; D is possibly TRBD1 (5 bases). The V end was cut by 3 bases, the J end by 3 bases, with 9 bases between. The CDR3 has 12 residues. Germline V gene sequence: CDR1 DFQATT, CDR2 SNEGSKA (reference sequence).

The CDR3 spells CTPRCTPVPYEQYF. The CDR3 region has the DNA TGCACCCCCCGTTGTACACCCGTCCCCTACGAGCAGTACTTC. J is TRBJ2-7 and V is TRBV29-1, with D unresolved. The germline gives CDR1 SQVTM, CDR2 ANQGSEA. The CDR3 contains 14 residues.

The chain employs TRBV27 and TRBJ2-1, with D possibly being TRBD1 (5 bases). Germline lookup yields CDR1 MNHEY and CDR2 SMNVEV (reference sequence). This CDR3 region has 12 residues. The V and J ends lost 8 bases and 7 bases respectively, with 12 bases between them. This chain's CDR3 is CASYTRVNEQFF. CDR3 bases: TGTGCCAGCTATACCAGGGTTAATGAGCAGTTCTTC.

The rearrangement uses TRBV27 and TRBJ2-1; TRBD2 aligns across 15 bases. Per the germline V gene, CDR1 is MNHEY and CDR2 is SMNVEV (reference sequence). The CDR3 loop spans 17 amino acids. Trimming took 5 bases from V and 6 from J; bases not matched to a gene: 8. In DNA, the CDR3 is TGTGCCAGCAGTCTACGGACTAGCGGGAGGGCCATCAATGAGCAGTTCTTC. Translation gives CASSLRTSGRAINEQFF.

This clone was detected once. CDR3 sequence reads: CASSLGTSGGTDTQYF. In nucleotides, the CDR3 is TGCGCCAGCAGCCTGGGGACTAGCGGGGGCACAGATACGCAGTATTTT. The chain uses TRBV5-1 and TRBJ2-3; 13 bases match TRBD2. V lost 4 bases to trimming and J lost 1 base; unmatched junction nucleotides: 3. CDR3 length equals 16 residues. The germline V gene encodes CDR1 SGHRS and CDR2 YFSETQ.

V is TRBV10-3 and J is TRBJ2-3; D is unresolved. V dropped 4 bases and J dropped 3 bases, with 2 bases sitting between them. The CDR3 contains 11 residues. Germline CDR1 reads ENHRY; CDR2 reads SYGVKD. This CDR3 is CAISATDTQYF. The CDR3 bases are TGTGCCATCAGTGCTACAGATACGCAGTATTTT.

V and J are TRBV18 and TRBJ1-4; 8 bases fit TRBD1. The V gene's germline CDR1 is KGHSH and CDR2 LQKENI. V shed 6 bases and J 5 bases; nucleotides not matched to a gene: 11. This CDR3 comprises 16 residues. CDR3 nucleotide sequence: TGTGCCAGCTCCCAAACCGGACAGGGATCGAATGAAAAACTGTTTTTT. This translates into CASSQTGQGSNEKLFF. Combining the CDR3 with reference TRBV18 and TRBJ1-4 gives the whole variable domain NAGVMQNPRHLVRRRGQEARLRCSPMKGHSHVYWYRQLPEEGLKFMVYLQKENIIDESGMPKERFSAEFPKEGPSILRIQQVVRGDSAAYFCASSQTGQGSNEKLFFGSGTQLSVL.

The genes are TRBV2 and TRBJ1-3, with D unclear. Trimming took 6 bases from V and 2 from J, leaving 11 bases between them. Germline V gives CDR1 SNHLY, CDR2 FYNNEI. The CDR3 consists of 14 residues. The CDR3 sequence is CASSFRLAGNTIYF. The DNA of the CDR3 is TGTGCCAGCAGCTTCAGGTTGGCTGGAAACACCATATATTTT.